This is a list of T cell receptor beta chains from one sample in a study of blood T cell repertoires in COVID-19. Clones were read by immunoSEQ multiplex PCR, and TCRdb kept only the in-frame ones, dropping some. The table records 140,000 to 150,000 clones, more than 75% of them present only once. The sequenced sample consisted of peripheral blood. Every receptor here comes from a man aged 60 to 75 with active or convalescent COVID-19. CDR3s include the opening cysteine and the closing phenylalanine or tryptophan. A D gene is named only where the DNA matches it firmly. The size of a clone is reported for some rows only, either as once, few or many, or as a class for expanded clones.

TRBJ1-5	TRBD1	TRBV7-2	once	CASSDRGNQPQHF	TGTGCCAGCAGCGACAGGGGGAATCAGCCCCAGCATTTT
TRBJ2-7	NA	TRBV19	once	CASSQGLRHEQYF	TGTGCCAGTAGTCAAGGCCTGCGGCACGAGCAGTACTTC
TRBJ2-5	NA	TRBV7-3	once	CASSLTSDQETQYF	TGTGCCAGCAGCTTAACTAGCGACCAAGAGACCCAGTACTTC
TRBJ2-4	NA	TRBV5-1	NA	CASNEGGVLAKNIQYF	TGCGCCAGCAACGAGGGAGGAGTACTAGCCAAAAACATTCAGTACTTC
TRBJ2-2	TRBD1	TRBV10-3	NA	CAISERAGGNTGELFF	TGTGCCATCAGTGAGAGGGCAGGGGGGAACACCGGGGAGCTGTTTTTT
TRBJ2-2	TRBD2	TRBV5-1	once	CASSPGTSGTGELFF	TGCGCCAGCAGCCCGGGGACTAGCGGTACCGGGGAGCTGTTTTTT
TRBJ2-5	TRBD2	TRBV7-6	NA	CASSSWTSGRPETQYF	TGTGCCAGCAGCTCCTGGACTAGCGGGAGACCAGAGACCCAGTACTTC
TRBJ2-5	NA	TRBV2	once	CASSETRLASETQYF	TGTGCCAGCAGTGAAACAAGGTTAGCCTCGGAGACCCAGTACTTC
TRBJ2-3	TRBD2	TRBV9	NA	CASSVDPSGRDTQYF	TGTGCCAGCAGCGTAGATCCTAGCGGGAGGGATACGCAGTATTTT
TRBJ1-3	NA	TRBV7-8	few	CASSPGRVIGNTIYF	TGTGCCAGCAGCCCGGGGAGGGTTATTGGAAACACCATATATTTT